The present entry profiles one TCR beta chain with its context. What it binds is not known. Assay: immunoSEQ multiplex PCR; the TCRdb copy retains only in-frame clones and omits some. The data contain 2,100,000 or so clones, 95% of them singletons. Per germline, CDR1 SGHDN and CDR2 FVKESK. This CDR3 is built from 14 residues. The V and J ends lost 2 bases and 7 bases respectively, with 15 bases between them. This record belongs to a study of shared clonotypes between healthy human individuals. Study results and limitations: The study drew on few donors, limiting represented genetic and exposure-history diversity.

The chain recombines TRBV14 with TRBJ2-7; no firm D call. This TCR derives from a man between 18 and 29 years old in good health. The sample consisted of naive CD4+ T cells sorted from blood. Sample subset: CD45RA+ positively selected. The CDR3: CASSQLQDKNEQYF. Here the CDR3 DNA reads TGTGCCAGCAGCCAATTGCAGGATAAGAATGAGCAGTACTTC. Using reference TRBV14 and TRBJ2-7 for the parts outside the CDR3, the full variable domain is EAGVTQFPSHSVIEKGQTVTLRCDPISGHDNLYWYRRVMGKEIKFLLHFVKESKQDESGMPNNRFLAERTGGTYSTLKVQPAELEDSGVYFCASSQLQDKNEQYFGPGTRLTVT.